Presented here are 24 T cell receptor beta chains from one specimen sequenced in a study of T-cell reconstitution after alpha-beta-depleted transplantation in children. TCRbeta library construction was performed incorporating unique molecular identifiers. Using its own MiXCR run on the PCR reads, TCRdb lists one record per CDR3 protein. The sample lists about 110,000 distinct CDR3 sequences; approximately 6.6% were seen once. The input for sequencing was PBMCs, mostly from graft donor cells, taken 360 days after TCRalphabeta/CD19-depleted stem cell transplant. The receptor source for this set is a male patient aged 2-15 years who had a stem cell transplant for acute lymphoblastic leukemia, so the T cells may come from the graft donor.

The chain links TRBV5-4 to TRBJ1-1; D uncertain. Germline CDR1 and CDR2: SGHNT and YYREEE (reference sequence). The CDR3 extends over 13 amino acids. The V end was cut by 2 bases, the J end by 4 bases, with 9 bases between. CDR3 in amino acids: CASSLAAGTEAFF. CDR3 DNA sequence: TGTGCCAGCAGCTTAGCAGCGGGCACTGAAGCTTTCTTT.

The J gene is TRBJ2-1, the V gene TRBV6-2 or TRBV6-3; weak D call: TRBD1 (5 bases). Trimming cost V 7 bases and J 2 bases, with 15 bases left between them. CDR1 is MNHEY, CDR2 SVGEGT, per germline. This CDR3 is 15 amino acids long. In nucleotides, the CDR3 is TGTGCCAGCATCCCGGGCCCACAGGCCTACAATGAGCAGTTCTTC. Translated: CASIPGPQAYNEQFF.

This clonotype appeared many times. This chain links TRBV10-2 with TRBJ2-7; the D is unclear. This CDR3 has 11 residues. Germline CDR1 WSHSY, CDR2 SAAADI. Trimming left V 3 bases short and J 2 bases short, with 2 bases between. The CDR3 is CASSETYEQYF. CDR3 sequence (DNA): TGCGCCAGCAGTGAAACCTACGAGCAGTACTTC.

There are a few counts of this clonotype. DNA for the CDR3: TGTGCCAGCAGCTCACAGGGGGCGGGAGAAAAACTGTTTTTT. Translation: CASSSQGAGEKLFF. The V gene is TRBV11-2, the J gene TRBJ1-4; 9 nucleotides line up with TRBD1. CDR1 and CDR2 from the germline V gene are SGHAT and FQNNGV. Trimming cost V 4 bases and J 8 bases; bases outside gene matches: 5. The CDR3 consists of 14 residues.

This clonotype was found a few times. The genes are TRBV20-1 and TRBJ2-1; D not resolved. Germline V gene lookup returns CDR1 DFQATT and CDR2 SNEGSKA (reference sequence). The CDR3 runs to 17 residues. V shed 0 bases and J shed 2 bases, with 17 bases lying between them. The CDR3 region is CSAREGGPYNPYNEQFF. Written as DNA, the CDR3 is TGCAGTGCTAGAGAAGGCGGACCCTACAATCCCTACAATGAGCAGTTCTTC.

The chain joins TRBV7-9 to TRBJ2-7; D gene unclear. This CDR3 contains 12 residues. Germline V gene lookup returns CDR1 SEHNR and CDR2 FQNEAQ (reference sequence). V lost 1 base, J lost 6 bases, and 7 bases lay in between. The CDR3 DNA is TGTGCCAGCAGCTTAGTCGTATCCGAGCAGTACTTC. This encodes CASSLVVSEQYF.

The chain links TRBV20-1 to TRBJ2-5; TRBD2 aligns across 12 bases. The CDR3 length is 14 residues. The trim removed 3 bases at V and 5 bases at J, leaving 4 bases unmatched. Germline V gene lookup returns CDR1 DFQATT and CDR2 SNEGSKA (reference sequence). The CDR3 nucleotides read TGCAGTGCTAGCCCTAGCGGGGGGGCGGAGACCCAGTACTTC. Its protein is CSASPSGGAETQYF.

This clonotype was counted ten times or more. The rearrangement joins TRBV4-2 to TRBJ2-2; 12 nucleotides align to TRBD2. CDR3 size: 15 residues. Trimming at V came to 5 bases and at J to 6 bases, leaving 4 bases not matched to a gene. Germline V CDR1 and CDR2: LGHNA, YNFKEQ. The CDR3 reads CASSARLAGAGELFF. The CDR3 nucleotides are TGTGCCAGCAGCGCGCGACTAGCGGGGGCCGGGGAGCTGTTTTTT.

In this sample, this clonotype turned up many times. V gene TRBV5-5 combines with J gene TRBJ2-7, with 10 bases aligning to TRBD1. CDR1 is SGHKS and CDR2 is YYEKEE in the germline V gene (reference sequence). The CDR3 is made up of 15 amino acids. V lost 0 bases, J lost 7 bases, and 7 bases stayed unmatched. CDR3 protein: CASSLEWTGGPEQYF. The CDR3 DNA follows: TGTGCCAGCAGCTTGGAATGGACAGGGGGTCCGGAGCAGTACTTC.

This clonotype was counted ten times or more. V gene TRBV28 combines with J gene TRBJ2-7; 10 bases align to TRBD2. Losses at the gene ends were 8 bases for V and 4 bases for J; bases not matched to a gene: 14. This CDR3 region has 16 residues. Per germline, CDR1 MDHEN and CDR2 SYDVKM. As DNA, the CDR3 is TGTGCCAGCCTAACCTCTCCGGGACTAGCGCGATACGAGCAGTACTTC. Amino acid sequence: CASLTSPGLARYEQYF.

This chain links TRBV3-1 with TRBJ2-7; D is tentatively TRBD1 or TRBD2 (5 bases each). The CDR3 is made up of 14 amino acids. V dropped 3 bases and J dropped 2 bases, with 11 bases sitting between them. The germline V gene encodes CDR1 LGHDT and CDR2 YNNKEL (reference sequence). CDR3 nucleotide sequence: TGTGCCAGCAGCCACGGGACGGCTCCCTACGAGCAGTACTTC. This gives the protein CASSHGTAPYEQYF.

The sample holds many counts of this clonotype. The chain recombines TRBV12-3 or TRBV12-4 with TRBJ2-3; no clear D gene. CDR3 length: 12 residues. Trimming shortened V by 8 bases and J by 3 bases, and 9 bases separated the two germline ends. CDR3 sequence (DNA): TGTGCCAGCCGACTGGGGACAGATACGCAGTATTTT. Protein: CASRLGTDTQYF.

This clonotype was recorded at least ten times. This sequence joins TRBV28 and TRBJ1-5, with D tentatively TRBD1 (6 bases). Trimming took 4 bases from V and 7 from J, leaving 17 bases between them. Germline assignment: CDR1 MDHEN and CDR2 SYDVKM. There are 15 residues in the CDR3. Here the CDR3 reads CASSSHRDTGQPQHF. CDR3 nucleotide sequence: TGTGCCAGCAGTTCCCACAGGGATACTGGGCAGCCCCAGCATTTT.

This clonotype was observed a handful of times. The chain uses TRBV11-2 and TRBJ1-4, with D perhaps TRBD1 (6 bases). Germline V gene sequence: CDR1 SGHAT, CDR2 FQNNGV. CDR3 length: 14 amino acids. V lost 5 bases to trimming and J lost 4 bases, with 11 bases between them. CDR3 in amino acids: CASSPQGFNEKLFF. Here the CDR3 DNA reads TGTGCCAGCAGCCCCCAGGGGTTTAATGAAAAACTGTTTTTT. Drawing the rest from reference TRBV11-2 and TRBJ1-4, the complete variable domain is EAGVAQSPRYKIIEKRQSVAFWCNPISGHATLYWYQQILGQGPKLLIQFQNNGVVDDSQLPKDRFSAERLKGVDSTLKIQPAKLEDSAVYLCASSPQGFNEKLFFGSGTQLSVL.

This chain connects TRBV19 to TRBJ2-1, with D maybe TRBD2 (5 bases). The CDR3 has 15 residues. Germline CDR1 is LNHDA and CDR2 is SQIVND (reference sequence). Trimming stripped 7 bases from V and 3 bases from J, with 16 bases between. CDR3 sequence (DNA): TGTGCCAGTACCCCGGAGGTGAGGGACTACAATGAGCAGTTCTTC. Protein sequence: CASTPEVRDYNEQFF.

This clonotype appeared many times. The chain uses TRBV29-1 and TRBJ1-6, with TRBD1 matching over 7 bases. This CDR3 contains 13 residues. Germline assignment: CDR1 SQVTM and CDR2 ANQGSEA. Germline trimming cut 6 bases from V and 8 bases from J; bases unmatched to any gene: 7. The CDR3 sequence is CSVGDREYSPLHF. The CDR3 DNA sequence: TGCAGCGTCGGCGACAGGGAATATTCACCCCTCCACTTT. The whole variable domain, filled in from reference TRBV29-1 and TRBJ1-6, reads SAVISQKPSRDICQRGTSLTIQCQVDSQVTMMFWYRQQPGQSLTLIATANQGSEATYESGFVIDKFPISRPNLTFSTLTVSNMSPEDSSIYLCSVGDREYSPLHFGNGTRLTVT.

This clonotype was counted ten times or more. V usage is TRBV2 and J usage is TRBJ2-3; 10 positions match TRBD1. Trimming took 6 bases from V and 9 from J; bases not matched to a gene: 12. Germline V lookup: CDR1 SNHLY, CDR2 FYNNEI. This CDR3 is 15 amino acids long. For the CDR3, the DNA is TGTGCCAGCAGCTCGGGACAGGGGTTGAGTGGGACGCAGTATTTT. As protein: CASSSGQGLSGTQYF.

This chain uses TRBV4-3 with TRBJ2-3; 9 bases agree with TRBD2. This CDR3 has 17 amino acids. J was trimmed by 2 bases and V by 0 bases; bases with no gene match: 6. The V gene's germline CDR1 is LGHNA and CDR2 YSLEER. Here the CDR3 DNA reads TGCGCCAGCAGCCAAGATCGAGCGGGAGGCCTCACAGATACGCAGTATTTT. Its translation is CASSQDRAGGLTDTQYF.

This clonotype was seen at least ten times. The rearrangement joins TRBV10-3 to TRBJ2-3; D unresolved. The germline V and J ends were trimmed by 7 bases and 1 base, with 9 bases remaining between them. The germline CDR1 and CDR2 sequences are ENHRY and SYGVKD. This CDR3 contains 13 residues. In DNA form, the CDR3 reads TGTGCCATCAAAAGGCAGGGCACAGATACGCAGTATTTT. It is translated as CAIKRQGTDTQYF.

This clonotype has ten or more counts. The chain employs TRBV7-9 and TRBJ2-2; D gene ambiguous. Trimming shortened V by 6 bases and J by 2 bases, and 13 bases separated the two germline ends. Germline V lookup: CDR1 SEHNR, CDR2 FQNEAQ (reference sequence). This CDR3 spans 15 amino acids. CDR3 in DNA: TGTGCCAGCAGGGGCCTAGACCATAACACCGGGGAGCTGTTTTTT. It codes for CASRGLDHNTGELFF.

In its sample, this clonotype was seen many times. The V call is TRBV7-2, the J call TRBJ2-1; 9 bases align to TRBD2. The ends lost 1 base at V and 8 bases at J; junction bases unmatched: 9. The CDR3 is 16 amino acids. CDR1 is SGHTA and CDR2 is FQGNSA in the germline V gene. The DNA for the CDR3 is TGTGCCAGCAGCTTAGTTGGTAGCGGGAGAGTGGATGAGCAGTTCTTC. It codes for CASSLVGSGRVDEQFF.

Only a few counts were recorded for this clonotype. This sequence joins TRBV4-3 and TRBJ2-7; D could derive from TRBD1 or TRBD2 (5 bases each). Per germline, CDR1 LGHNA and CDR2 YSLEER. V lost 0 bases and J 3 bases, leaving 12 bases between the germline ends. The CDR3 length is 15 residues. CDR3 residues: CASSQDWDVRYEQYF. CDR3 nucleotides: TGCGCCAGCAGCCAAGATTGGGACGTTCGCTACGAGCAGTACTTC.

This clonotype was seen many times. The chain links TRBV25-1 to TRBJ2-2, with a tentative D call TRBD1 (6 bases). In germline, CDR1 is MGHDK, CDR2 SYGVNS. This CDR3 comprises 15 residues. Trimming removed 1 base from V and 5 bases from J, with 11 bases in between. CDR3 sequence (DNA): TGTGCCAGCAGTGAATTACAGGGTGCGACCGGGGAGCTGTTTTTT. Its translation is CASSELQGATGELFF.

The chain joins TRBV4-2 to TRBJ1-3; 10 positions agree with TRBD1. The CDR3 runs to 17 residues. V dropped 6 bases and J dropped 0; count of bases not matched to a gene: 8. Per the germline V gene, CDR1 is LGHNA and CDR2 is YNFKEQ. The CDR3 nucleotides are TGTGCCAGCAGTTCCCCGGGACAGGGGTTCTCTGGAAACACCATATATTTT. Its protein is CASSSPGQGFSGNTIYF.